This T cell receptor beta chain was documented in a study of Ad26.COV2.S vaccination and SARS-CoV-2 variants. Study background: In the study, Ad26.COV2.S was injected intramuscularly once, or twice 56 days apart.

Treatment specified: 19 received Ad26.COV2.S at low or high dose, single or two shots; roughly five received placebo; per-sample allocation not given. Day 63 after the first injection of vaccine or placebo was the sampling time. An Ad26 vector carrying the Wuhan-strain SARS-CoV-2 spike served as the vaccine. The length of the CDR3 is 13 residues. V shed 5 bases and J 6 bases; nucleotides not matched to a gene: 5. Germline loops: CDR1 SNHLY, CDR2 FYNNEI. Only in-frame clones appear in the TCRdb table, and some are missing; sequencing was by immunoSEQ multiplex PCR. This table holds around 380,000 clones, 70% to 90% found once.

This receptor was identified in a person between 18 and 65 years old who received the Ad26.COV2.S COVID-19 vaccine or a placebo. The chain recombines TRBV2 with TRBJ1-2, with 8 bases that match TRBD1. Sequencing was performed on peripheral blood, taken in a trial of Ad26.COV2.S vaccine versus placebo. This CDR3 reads CASSTDRDNGYTF. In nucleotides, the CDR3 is TGTGCCAGCAGTACGGACAGGGACAATGGCTACACCTTC.